The sequence of this T cell receptor (beta chain) was determined in a study of CD4 and CD8 cells across lung adenocarcinoma regions. The germline CDR1 and CDR2 sequences are SGHRS and YFSETQ. The CDR3 covers 14 residues. V gave up 0 bases and J gave up 2 bases, with 8 bases separating them. TCRdb used MiXCR to reprocess the PCR reads, holding one entry per CDR3 protein. The sample carries about 11,000 distinct CDR3 sequences, approximately 50% recorded once. Localized lung adenocarcinoma, a non-small cell lung cancer, affected the donors. The receptor was isolated from a female donor with lung adenocarcinoma. The CD4 and CD8 labels of this study may be unreliable. The sequencing sample was made of CD8+ T cells from the center of a lung tumor. The chain combines TRBV5-1 with TRBJ1-2, with D possibly matching TRBD1 (6 bases). This chain's CDR3 is CASSLAGTNYGYTF. For the CDR3, the DNA is TGCGCCAGCAGCTTGGCCGGGACAAACTATGGCTACACCTTC.